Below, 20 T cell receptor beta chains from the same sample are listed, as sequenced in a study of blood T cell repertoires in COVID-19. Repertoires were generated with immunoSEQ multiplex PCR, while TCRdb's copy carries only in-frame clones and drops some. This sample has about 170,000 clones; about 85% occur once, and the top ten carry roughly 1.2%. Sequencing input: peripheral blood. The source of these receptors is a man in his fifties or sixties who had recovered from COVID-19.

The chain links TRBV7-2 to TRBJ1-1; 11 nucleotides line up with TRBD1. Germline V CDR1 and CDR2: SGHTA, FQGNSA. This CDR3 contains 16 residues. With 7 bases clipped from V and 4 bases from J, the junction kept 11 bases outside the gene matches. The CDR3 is CASILNPGTGGTEAFF. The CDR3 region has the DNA TGTGCCAGCATCCTTAACCCGGGGACAGGGGGCACTGAAGCTTTCTTT.

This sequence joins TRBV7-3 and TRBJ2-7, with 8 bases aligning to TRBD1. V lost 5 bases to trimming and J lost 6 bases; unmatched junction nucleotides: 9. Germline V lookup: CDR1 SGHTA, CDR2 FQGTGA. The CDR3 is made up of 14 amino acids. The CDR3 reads CASSLNSDRGEQYF. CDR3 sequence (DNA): TGTGCCAGCAGCCTTAATTCCGACAGGGGCGAGCAGTACTTC.

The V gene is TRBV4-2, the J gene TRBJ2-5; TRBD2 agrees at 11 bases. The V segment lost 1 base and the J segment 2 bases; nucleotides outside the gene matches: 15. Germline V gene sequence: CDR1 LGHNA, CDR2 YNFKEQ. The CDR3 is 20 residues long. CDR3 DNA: TGTGCCAGCAGCCAAGGAACTAGCGGGGGAATACATCTACTGCAAGAGACCCAGTACTTC. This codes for CASSQGTSGGIHLLQETQYF.

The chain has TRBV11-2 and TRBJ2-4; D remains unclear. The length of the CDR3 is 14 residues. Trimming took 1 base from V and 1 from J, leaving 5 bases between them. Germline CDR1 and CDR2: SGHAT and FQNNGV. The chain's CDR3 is CASSLVSAKNIQYF. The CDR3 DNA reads TGTGCCAGCAGCTTAGTCAGTGCCAAAAACATTCAGTACTTC. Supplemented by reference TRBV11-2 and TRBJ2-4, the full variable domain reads EAGVAQSPRYKIIEKRQSVAFWCNPISGHATLYWYQQILGQGPKLLIQFQNNGVVDDSQLPKDRFSAERLKGVDSTLKIQPAKLEDSAVYLCASSLVSAKNIQYFGAGTRLSVL.

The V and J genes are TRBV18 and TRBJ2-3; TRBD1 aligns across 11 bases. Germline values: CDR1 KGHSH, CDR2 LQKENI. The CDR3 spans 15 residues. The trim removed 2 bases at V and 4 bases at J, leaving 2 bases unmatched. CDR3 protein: CASSPLGQGADTQYF. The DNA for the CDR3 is TGTGCCAGCTCACCATTGGGACAGGGGGCAGATACGCAGTATTTT.

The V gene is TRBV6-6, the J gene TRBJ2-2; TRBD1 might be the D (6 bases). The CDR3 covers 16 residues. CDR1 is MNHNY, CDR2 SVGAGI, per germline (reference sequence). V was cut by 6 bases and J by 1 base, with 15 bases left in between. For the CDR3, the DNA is TGTGCCAGCAGCACTCCCGGGACACTGAACACCGGGGAGCTGTTTTTT. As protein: CASSTPGTLNTGELFF.

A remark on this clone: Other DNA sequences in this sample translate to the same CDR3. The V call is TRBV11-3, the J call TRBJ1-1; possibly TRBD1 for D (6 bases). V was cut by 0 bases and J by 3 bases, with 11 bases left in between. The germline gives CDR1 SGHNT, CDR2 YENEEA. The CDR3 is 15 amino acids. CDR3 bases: TGTGCCAGCAGCTTAGACGGGGGGCCGGACACTGAAGCTTTCTTT. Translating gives CASSLDGGPDTEAFF.

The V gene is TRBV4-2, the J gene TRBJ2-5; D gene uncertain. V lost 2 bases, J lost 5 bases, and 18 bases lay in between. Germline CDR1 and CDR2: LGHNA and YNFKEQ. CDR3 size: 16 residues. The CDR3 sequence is CASSQNLIRPRETQYF. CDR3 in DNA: TGTGCCAGCAGCCAAAACCTAATCCGCCCTCGGGAGACCCAGTACTTC.

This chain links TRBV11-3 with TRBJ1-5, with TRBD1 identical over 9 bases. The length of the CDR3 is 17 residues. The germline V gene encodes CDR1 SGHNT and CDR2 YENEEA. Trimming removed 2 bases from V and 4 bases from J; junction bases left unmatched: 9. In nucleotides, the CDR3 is TGTGCCAGCAGCTTAAGAGCGGACAGGGGAGGAAATCAGCCCCAGCATTTT. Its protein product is CASSLRADRGGNQPQHF.

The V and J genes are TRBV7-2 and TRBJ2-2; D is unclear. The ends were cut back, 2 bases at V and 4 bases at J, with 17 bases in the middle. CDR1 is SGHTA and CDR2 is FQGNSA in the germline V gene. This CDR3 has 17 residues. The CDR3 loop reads CASSLRLRSESTGELFF. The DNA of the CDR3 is TGTGCCAGCAGCTTACGTTTGAGAAGCGAAAGCACCGGGGAGCTGTTTTTT.

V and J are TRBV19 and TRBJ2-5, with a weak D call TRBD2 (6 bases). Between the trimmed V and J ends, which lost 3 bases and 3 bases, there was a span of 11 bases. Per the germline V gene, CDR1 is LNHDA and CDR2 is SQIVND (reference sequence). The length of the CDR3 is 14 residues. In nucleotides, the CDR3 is TGTGCCAGTAGTATTAATTCGGGGGAAGAGACCCAGTACTTC. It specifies CASSINSGEETQYF.

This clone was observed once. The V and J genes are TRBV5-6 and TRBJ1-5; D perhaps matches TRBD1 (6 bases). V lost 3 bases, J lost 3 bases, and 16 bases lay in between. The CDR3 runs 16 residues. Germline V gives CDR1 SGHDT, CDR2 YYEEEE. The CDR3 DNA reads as TGTGCCAGCAGCTCCTACCTTGACAGGTACAATCAGCCCCAGCATTTT. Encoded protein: CASSSYLDRYNQPQHF.

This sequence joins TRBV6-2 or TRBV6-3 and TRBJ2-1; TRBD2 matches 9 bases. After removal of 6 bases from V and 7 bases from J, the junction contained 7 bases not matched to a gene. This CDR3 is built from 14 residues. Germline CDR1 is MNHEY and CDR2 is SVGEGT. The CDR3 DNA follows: TGTGCCAGCAGCGGGACTAGCTTTTCAAATGAGCAGTTCTTC. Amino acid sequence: CASSGTSFSNEQFF.

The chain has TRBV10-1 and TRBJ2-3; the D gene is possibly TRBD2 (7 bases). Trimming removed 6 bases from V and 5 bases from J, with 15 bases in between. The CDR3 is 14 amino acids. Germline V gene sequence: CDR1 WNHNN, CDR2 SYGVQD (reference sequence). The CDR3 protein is CASREGGTEDTQYF. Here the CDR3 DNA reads TGCGCCAGCAGGGAGGGGGGGACCGAAGATACGCAGTATTTT.

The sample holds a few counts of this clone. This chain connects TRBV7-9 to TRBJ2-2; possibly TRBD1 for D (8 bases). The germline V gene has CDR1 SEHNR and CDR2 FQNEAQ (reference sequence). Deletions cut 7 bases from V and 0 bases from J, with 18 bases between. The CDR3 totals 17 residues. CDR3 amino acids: CASTDGQGGSNTGELFF. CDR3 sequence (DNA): TGTGCCAGCACCGACGGACAGGGAGGGTCGAACACCGGGGAGCTGTTTTTT.

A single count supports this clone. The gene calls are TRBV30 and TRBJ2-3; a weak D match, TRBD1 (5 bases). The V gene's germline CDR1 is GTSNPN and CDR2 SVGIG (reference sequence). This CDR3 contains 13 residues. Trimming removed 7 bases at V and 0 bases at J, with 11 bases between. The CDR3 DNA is TGTGCCTCGATAAGGACAAGCACAGATACGCAGTATTTT. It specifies CASIRTSTDTQYF. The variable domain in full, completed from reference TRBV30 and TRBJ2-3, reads SQTIHQWPATLVQPVGSPLSLECTVEGTSNPNLYWYRQAAGRGLQLLFYSVGIGQISSEVPQNLSASRPQDRQFILSSKKLLLSDSGFYLCASIRTSTDTQYFGPGTRLTVL.

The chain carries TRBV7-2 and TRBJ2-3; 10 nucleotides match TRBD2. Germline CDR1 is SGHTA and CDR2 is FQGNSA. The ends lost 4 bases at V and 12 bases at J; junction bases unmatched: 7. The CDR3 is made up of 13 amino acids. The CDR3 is CASSSPGLADQYF. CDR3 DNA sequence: TGTGCCAGCAGCTCACCCGGACTAGCGGATCAGTATTTT.

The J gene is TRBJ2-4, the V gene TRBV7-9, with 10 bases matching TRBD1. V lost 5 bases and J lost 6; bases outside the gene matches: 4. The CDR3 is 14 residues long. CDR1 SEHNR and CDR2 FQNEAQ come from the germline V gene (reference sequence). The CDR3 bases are TGTGCCAGCAGCCCGGGACAGGGGAGAAACATTCAGTACTTC. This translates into CASSPGQGRNIQYF.

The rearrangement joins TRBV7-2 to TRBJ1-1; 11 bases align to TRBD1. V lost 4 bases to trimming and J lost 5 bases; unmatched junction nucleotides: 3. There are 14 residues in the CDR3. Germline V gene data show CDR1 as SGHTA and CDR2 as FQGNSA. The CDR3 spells CASSWGTGGTEAFF. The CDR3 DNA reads TGTGCCAGCAGCTGGGGGACAGGGGGAACTGAAGCTTTCTTT.

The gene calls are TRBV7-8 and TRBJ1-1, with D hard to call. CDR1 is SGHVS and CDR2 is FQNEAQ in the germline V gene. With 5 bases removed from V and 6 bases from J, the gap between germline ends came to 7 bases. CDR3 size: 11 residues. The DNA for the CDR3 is TGTGCCAGCAGCCGAACGGCTGAAGCTTTCTTT. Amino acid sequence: CASSRTAEAFF.